The source of this TCR beta chain is a study of regulatory T cells in long-lasting Graves disease. This clonotype came up many times. Both iRepertoire HTBI primers and Arm-PCR of CDR3 regions were used to build the TCR beta libraries. TCRdb re-analysed the multiplex PCR reads in MiXCR, keeping a single row per CDR3 protein. Of hundreds of thousands of distinct CDR3 sequences in the sample, 15% to 20% were seen once. Trimming removed 3 bases at V and 0 bases at J, with 22 bases between. Germline CDR1 SGHAT, CDR2 FQDESV (reference sequence). There are 19 residues in the CDR3. Time point defined: newly diagnosed GD, antithyroid drugs for less than 3 months. From PBMCs, RNA was extracted and then used to make the TCR library. Another study also made use of these data, one on T cells in Graves' hyperthyroidism and ophthalmopathy.

The chain uses TRBV11-1 and TRBJ2-3; D is unresolved. The sequencing here drew on peripheral blood mononuclear cells (PBMCs), taken at new diagnosis, from a patient treated with antithyroid drugs. This receptor was obtained from a man between 18 and 35 years old with Graves disease. The CDR3 nucleotides are TGTGCCAGCAGCTTCCGGCCAAGCCTCCAAGTCGTCAGCACAGATACGCAGTATTTT. Residues: CASSFRPSLQVVSTDTQYF.